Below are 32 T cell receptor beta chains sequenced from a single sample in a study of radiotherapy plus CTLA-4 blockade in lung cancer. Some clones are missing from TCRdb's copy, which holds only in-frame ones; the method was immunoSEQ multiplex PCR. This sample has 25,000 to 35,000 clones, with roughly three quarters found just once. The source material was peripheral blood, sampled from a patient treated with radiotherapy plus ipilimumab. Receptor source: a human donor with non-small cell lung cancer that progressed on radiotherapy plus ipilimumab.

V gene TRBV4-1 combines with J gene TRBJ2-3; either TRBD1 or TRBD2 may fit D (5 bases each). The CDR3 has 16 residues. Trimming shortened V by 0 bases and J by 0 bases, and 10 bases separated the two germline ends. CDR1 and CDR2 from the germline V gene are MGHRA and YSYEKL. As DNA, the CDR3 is TGCGCCAGCAGCCAAGAGGGACGTCAGAGCACAGATACGCAGTATTTT. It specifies CASSQEGRQSTDTQYF.

The CDR3 DNA sequence: TGTGCCAGCAGTTCCCGGACCCTCGGGACCTACGAGCAGTACTTC. Protein product: CASSSRTLGTYEQYF. The rearrangement links TRBV7-9 to TRBJ2-7; D is possibly TRBD2 (5 bases). V was trimmed by 6 bases and J by 2 bases, leaving 17 bases between them. Germline values: CDR1 SEHNR, CDR2 FQNEAQ (reference sequence). The CDR3 totals 15 residues.

The CDR3 nucleotides read TGTGCCAGCAGCCCCTCCCGGGACACCTATGGCTACACCTTC. Translation gives CASSPSRDTYGYTF. This chain connects TRBV14 to TRBJ1-2; D may be TRBD1 (6 bases). This CDR3 region has 14 residues. CDR1 is SGHDN and CDR2 is FVKESK in the germline V gene. V gave up 4 bases and J gave up 4 bases, with 13 bases separating them. Full variable domain (rest looked up from reference TRBV14 and TRBJ1-2): EAGVTQFPSHSVIEKGQTVTLRCDPISGHDNLYWYRRVMGKEIKFLLHFVKESKQDESGMPNNRFLAERTGGTYSTLKVQPAELEDSGVYFCASSPSRDTYGYTFGSGTRLTVV.

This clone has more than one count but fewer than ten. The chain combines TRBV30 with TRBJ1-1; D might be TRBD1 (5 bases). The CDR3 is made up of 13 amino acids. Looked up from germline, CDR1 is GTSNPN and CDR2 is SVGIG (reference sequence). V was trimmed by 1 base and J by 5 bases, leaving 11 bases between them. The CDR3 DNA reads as TGTGCCTGGAGTGAAAAGGGGAGGACTGAAGCTTTCTTT. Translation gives CAWSEKGRTEAFF.

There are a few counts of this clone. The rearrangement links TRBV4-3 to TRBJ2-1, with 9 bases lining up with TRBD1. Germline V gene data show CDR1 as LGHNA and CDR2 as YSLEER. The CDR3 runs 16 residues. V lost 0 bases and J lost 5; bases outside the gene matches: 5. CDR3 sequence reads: CASSQDRGQGHNEQFF. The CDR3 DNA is TGCGCCAGCAGCCAAGATAGGGGACAGGGCCACAATGAGCAGTTCTTC.

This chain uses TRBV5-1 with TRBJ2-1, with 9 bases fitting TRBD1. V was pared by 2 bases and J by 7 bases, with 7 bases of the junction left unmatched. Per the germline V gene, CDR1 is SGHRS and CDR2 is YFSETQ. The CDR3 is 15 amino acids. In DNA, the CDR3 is TGCGCCAGCAGCTTTGAACAGGGGGCCCAGAATGAGCAGTTCTTC. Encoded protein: CASSFEQGAQNEQFF.

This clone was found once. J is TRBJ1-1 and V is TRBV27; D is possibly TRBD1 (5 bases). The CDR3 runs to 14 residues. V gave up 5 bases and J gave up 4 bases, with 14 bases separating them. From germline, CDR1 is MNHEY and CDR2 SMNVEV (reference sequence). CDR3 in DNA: TGTGCCAGCAGTCCCCGGGGGGAGAGCACTGAAGCTTTCTTT. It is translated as CASSPRGESTEAFF.

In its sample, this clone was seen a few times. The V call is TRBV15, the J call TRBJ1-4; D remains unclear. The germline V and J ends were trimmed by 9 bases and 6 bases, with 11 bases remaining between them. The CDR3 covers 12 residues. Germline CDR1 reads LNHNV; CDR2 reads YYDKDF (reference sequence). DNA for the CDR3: TGTGCCACTGGACGGTTAGATGAAAAACTGTTTTTT. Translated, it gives CATGRLDEKLFF.

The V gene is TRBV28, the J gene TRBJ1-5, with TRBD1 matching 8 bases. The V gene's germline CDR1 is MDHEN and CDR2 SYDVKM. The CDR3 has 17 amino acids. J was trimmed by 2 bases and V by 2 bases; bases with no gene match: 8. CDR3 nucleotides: TGTGCCAGCAGTTTAGGGACAGGAGTGGTAGGCAATCAGCCCCAGCATTTT. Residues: CASSLGTGVVGNQPQHF.

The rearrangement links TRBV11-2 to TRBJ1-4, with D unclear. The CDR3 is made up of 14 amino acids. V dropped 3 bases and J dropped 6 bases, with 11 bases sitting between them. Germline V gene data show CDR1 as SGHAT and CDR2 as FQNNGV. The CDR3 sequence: CASSFPGVYEKLFF. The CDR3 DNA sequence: TGTGCCAGCAGCTTCCCCGGGGTTTATGAAAAACTGTTTTTT.

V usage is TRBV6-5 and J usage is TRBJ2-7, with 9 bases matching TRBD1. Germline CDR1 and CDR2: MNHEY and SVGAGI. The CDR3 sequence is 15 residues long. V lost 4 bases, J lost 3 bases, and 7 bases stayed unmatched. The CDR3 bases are TGTGCCAGCAGTTCAACAAACAGGGGGCTCTACGAGCAGTACTTC. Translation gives CASSSTNRGLYEQYF.

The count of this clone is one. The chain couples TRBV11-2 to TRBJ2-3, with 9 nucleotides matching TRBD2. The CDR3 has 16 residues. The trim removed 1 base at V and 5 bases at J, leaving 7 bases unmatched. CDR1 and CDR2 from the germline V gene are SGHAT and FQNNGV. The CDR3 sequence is CASSLAAGGPLDTQYF. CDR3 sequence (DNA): TGTGCCAGCAGCTTAGCTGCGGGAGGGCCCCTAGATACGCAGTATTTT.

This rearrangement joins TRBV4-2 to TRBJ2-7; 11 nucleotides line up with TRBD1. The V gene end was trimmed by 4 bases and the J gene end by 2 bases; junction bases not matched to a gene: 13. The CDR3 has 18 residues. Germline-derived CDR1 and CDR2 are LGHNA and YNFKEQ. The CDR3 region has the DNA TGTGCCAGCAGCCGCAGAATAGCGGGACAGGGGGAAACCTACGAGCAGTACTTC. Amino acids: CASSRRIAGQGETYEQYF.

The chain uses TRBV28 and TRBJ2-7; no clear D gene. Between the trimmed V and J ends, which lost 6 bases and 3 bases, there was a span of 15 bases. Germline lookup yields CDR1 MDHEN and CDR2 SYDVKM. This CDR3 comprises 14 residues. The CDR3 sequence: CASSPRQQRYEQYF. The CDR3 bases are TGTGCCAGCAGCCCTAGACAACAACGCTACGAGCAGTACTTC.

CDR3 in amino acids: CASSSRGRDEKLFF. The DNA for the CDR3 is TGCGCCAGCAGCTCCAGGGGTAGGGATGAAAAACTGTTTTTT. This rearrangement joins TRBV5-1 to TRBJ1-4; weak D call: TRBD1 (6 bases). The CDR3 is made up of 14 amino acids. Trimming pared 3 bases from V and 6 bases from J, leaving 12 bases between. Germline loops: CDR1 SGHRS, CDR2 YFSETQ.

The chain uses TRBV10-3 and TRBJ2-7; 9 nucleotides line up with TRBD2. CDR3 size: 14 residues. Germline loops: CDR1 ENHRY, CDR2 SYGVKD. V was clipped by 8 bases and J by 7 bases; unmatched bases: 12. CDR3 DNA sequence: TGTGCCATCTCAGCGACTAGCGGCCTGAGGGAGCAGTACTTC. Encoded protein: CAISATSGLREQYF.

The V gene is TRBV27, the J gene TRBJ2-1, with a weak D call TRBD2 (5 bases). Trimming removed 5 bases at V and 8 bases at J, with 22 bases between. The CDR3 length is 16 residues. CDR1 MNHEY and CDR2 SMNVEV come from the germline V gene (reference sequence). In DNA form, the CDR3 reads TGTGCCAGCAGTCCCTTCAACCAGCGGTTTATGGATGAGCAGTTCTTC. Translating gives CASSPFNQRFMDEQFF.

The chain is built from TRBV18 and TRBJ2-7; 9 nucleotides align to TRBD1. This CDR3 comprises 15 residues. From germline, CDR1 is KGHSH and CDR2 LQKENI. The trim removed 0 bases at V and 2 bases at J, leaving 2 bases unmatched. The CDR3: CASSPPGQGPYEQYF. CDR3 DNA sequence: TGTGCCAGCTCACCACCGGGACAGGGACCCTACGAGCAGTACTTC. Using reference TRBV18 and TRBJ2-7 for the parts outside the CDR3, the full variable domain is NAGVMQNPRHLVRRRGQEARLRCSPMKGHSHVYWYRQLPEEGLKFMVYLQKENIIDESGMPKERFSAEFPKEGPSILRIQQVVRGDSAAYFCASSPPGQGPYEQYFGPGTRLTVT.

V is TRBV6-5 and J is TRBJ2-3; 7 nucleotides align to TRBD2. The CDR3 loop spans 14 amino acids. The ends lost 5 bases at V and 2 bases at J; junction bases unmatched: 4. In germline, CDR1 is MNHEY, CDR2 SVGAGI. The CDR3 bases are TGTGCCAGCAGTCTTAGCGGGCTCACAGATACGCAGTATTTT. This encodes CASSLSGLTDTQYF.

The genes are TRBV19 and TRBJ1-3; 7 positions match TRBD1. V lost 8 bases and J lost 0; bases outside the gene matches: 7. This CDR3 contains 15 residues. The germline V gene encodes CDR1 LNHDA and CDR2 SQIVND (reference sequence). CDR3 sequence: CASWTGFNSGNTIYF. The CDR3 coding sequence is TGTGCCAGTTGGACAGGCTTCAACTCTGGAAACACCATATATTTT.

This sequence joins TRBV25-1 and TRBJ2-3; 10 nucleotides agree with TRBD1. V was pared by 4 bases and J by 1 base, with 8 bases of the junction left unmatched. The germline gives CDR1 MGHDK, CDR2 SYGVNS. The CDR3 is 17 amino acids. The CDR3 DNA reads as TGTGCCAGCAGTGCCTATTCCGGGACAGGGGGCACAGATACGCAGTATTTT. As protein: CASSAYSGTGGTDTQYF. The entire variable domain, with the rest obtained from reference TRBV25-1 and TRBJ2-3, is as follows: EADIYQTPRYLVIGTGKKITLECSQTMGHDKMYWYQQDPGMELHLIHYSYGVNSTEKGDLSSESTVSRIRTEHFPLTLESARPSHTSQYLCASSAYSGTGGTDTQYFGPGTRLTVL.

CDR3 sequence reads: CASRDTGADGYTF. The CDR3 DNA is TGTGCCAGCAGGGATACGGGGGCGGATGGCTACACCTTC. The gene calls are TRBV6-8 and TRBJ1-2; TRBD1 might be the D (6 bases). Germline CDR1 reads MNHGY; CDR2 reads SAAAGT. This CDR3 contains 13 residues. V was trimmed by 6 bases and J by 6 bases, leaving 14 bases between them.

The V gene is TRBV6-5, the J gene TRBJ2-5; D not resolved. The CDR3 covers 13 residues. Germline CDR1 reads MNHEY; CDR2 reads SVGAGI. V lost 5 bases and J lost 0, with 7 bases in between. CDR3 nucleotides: TGTGCCAGCAGTCCTGCCTACCAAGAGACCCAGTACTTC. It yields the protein CASSPAYQETQYF.

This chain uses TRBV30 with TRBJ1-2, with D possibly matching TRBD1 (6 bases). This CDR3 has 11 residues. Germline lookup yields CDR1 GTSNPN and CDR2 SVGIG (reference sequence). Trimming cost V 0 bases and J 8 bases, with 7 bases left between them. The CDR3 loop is CAWSVGGGYTF. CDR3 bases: TGTGCCTGGAGTGTTGGGGGCGGCTACACCTTC.

The CDR3 here is CASSFSAITEAFF. The CDR3 DNA follows: TGTGCCAGCAGCTTTAGTGCCATCACTGAAGCTTTCTTT. This rearrangement joins TRBV13 to TRBJ1-1, with D hard to call. The CDR3 has 13 amino acids. Germline V gene lookup returns CDR1 PRHDT and CDR2 FYEKMQ (reference sequence). Between the trimmed V and J ends, which lost 3 bases and 4 bases, there was a span of 9 bases.

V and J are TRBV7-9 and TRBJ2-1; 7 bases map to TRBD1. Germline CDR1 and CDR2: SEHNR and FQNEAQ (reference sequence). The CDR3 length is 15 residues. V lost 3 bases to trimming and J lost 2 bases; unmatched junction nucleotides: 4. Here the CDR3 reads CASSFVQGTYNEQFF. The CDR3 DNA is TGTGCCAGCAGCTTTGTACAGGGGACCTACAATGAGCAGTTCTTC.

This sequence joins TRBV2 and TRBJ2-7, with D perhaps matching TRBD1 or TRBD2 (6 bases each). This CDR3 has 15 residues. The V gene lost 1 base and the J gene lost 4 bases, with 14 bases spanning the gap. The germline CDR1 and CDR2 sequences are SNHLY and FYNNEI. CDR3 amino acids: CASSEEGGGRYEQYF. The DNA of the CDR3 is TGTGCCAGCAGTGAAGAGGGGGGAGGACGGTACGAGCAGTACTTC.

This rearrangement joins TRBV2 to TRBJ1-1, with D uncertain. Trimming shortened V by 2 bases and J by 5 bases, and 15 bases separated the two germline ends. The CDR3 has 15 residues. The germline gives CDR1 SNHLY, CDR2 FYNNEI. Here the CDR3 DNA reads TGTGCCAGCAGTGAAACCCCTATTGCGGGGACTGAAGCTTTCTTT. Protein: CASSETPIAGTEAFF.

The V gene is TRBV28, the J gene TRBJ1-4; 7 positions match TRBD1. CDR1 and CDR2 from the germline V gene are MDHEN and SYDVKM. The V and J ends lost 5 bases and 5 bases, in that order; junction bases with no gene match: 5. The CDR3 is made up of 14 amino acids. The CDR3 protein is CASSLPRGNEKLFF. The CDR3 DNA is TGTGCCAGCAGTCTCCCCAGGGGGAATGAAAAACTGTTTTTT.

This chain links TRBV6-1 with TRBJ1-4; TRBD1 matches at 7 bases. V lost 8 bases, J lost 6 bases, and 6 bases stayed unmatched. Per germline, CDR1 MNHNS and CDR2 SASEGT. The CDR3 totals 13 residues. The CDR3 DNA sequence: TGTGCCAGCCACCGGGACAGTCATGAAAAACTGTTTTTT. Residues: CASHRDSHEKLFF.

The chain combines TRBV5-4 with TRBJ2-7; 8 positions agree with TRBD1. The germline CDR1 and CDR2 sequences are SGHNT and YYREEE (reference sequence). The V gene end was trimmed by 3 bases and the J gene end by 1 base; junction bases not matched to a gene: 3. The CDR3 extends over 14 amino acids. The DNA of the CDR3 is TGTGCCAGCAGCTCATACAGGGGGTCCTACGAGCAGTACTTC. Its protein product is CASSSYRGSYEQYF.

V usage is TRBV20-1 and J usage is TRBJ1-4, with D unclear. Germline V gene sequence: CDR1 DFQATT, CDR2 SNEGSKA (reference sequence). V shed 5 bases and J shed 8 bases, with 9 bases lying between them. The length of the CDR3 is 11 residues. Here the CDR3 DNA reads TGCAGTGCTGGTACCCGGGAAAAACTGTTTTTT. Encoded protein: CSAGTREKLFF.